In this sample, the clone carrying this T cell receptor beta chain turned up once. Antigen unknown. The data derive from a study of early stage breast cancer tumors. This CDR3 has 11 amino acids. V dropped 4 bases and J dropped 6 bases, with 10 bases sitting between them. CDR1 DFQATT and CDR2 SNEGSKA come from the germline V gene (reference sequence). Regarding the study as a whole: Functional markers like CD4, CD8 and FOXP3 were missed in bulk sequencing.

The method was immunoSEQ multiplex PCR; TCRdb's version includes in-frame clones alone and lacks a portion of them. The sample gives tens of thousands of clones, 65% to 75% of which show up once; around 34% is in the top ten. The source is a person between 45 and 65 years old with breast cancer. The material sequenced was blood. This chain uses TRBV20-1 with TRBJ2-7; TRBD2 might be the D (6 bases). The CDR3 sequence: CSATTGGEQYF. CDR3 in DNA: TGCAGTGCTACCACCGGGGGCGAGCAGTACTTC.